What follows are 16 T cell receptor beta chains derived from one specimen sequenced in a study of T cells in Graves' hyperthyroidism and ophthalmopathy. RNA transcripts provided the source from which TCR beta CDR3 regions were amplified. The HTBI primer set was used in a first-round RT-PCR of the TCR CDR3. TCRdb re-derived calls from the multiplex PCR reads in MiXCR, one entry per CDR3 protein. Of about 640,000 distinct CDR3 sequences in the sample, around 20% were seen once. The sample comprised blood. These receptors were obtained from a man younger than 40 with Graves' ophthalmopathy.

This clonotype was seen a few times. The CDR3 DNA follows: TGTGCCAGCAGGGACACCACCTATGGCTACACCTTC. Amino acids: CASRDTTYGYTF. J is TRBJ1-2 and V is TRBV6-1, with D maybe TRBD1 (5 bases). This CDR3 is built from 12 residues. V dropped 6 bases and J dropped 4 bases, with 9 bases sitting between them. The germline V gene has CDR1 MNHNS and CDR2 SASEGT.

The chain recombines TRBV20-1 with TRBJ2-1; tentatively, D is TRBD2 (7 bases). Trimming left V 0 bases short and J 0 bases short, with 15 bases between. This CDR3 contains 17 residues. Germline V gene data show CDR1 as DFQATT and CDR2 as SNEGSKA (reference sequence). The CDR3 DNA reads TGCAGTGCTAGAGATAGGGGGGGCCTTAGCTCCTACAATGAGCAGTTCTTC. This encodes CSARDRGGLSSYNEQFF.

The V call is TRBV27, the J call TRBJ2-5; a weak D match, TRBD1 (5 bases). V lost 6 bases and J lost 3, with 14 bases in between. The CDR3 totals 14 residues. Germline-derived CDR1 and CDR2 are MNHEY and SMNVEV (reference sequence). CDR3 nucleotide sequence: TGTGCCAGCAGCTGGTCCAGGGCGAAAGAGACCCAGTACTTC. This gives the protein CASSWSRAKETQYF.

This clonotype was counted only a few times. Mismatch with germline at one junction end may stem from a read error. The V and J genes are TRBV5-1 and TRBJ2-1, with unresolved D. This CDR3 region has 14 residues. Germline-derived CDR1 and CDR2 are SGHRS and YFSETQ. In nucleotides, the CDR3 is TGTGCCAGCAGCTCGGCCTATCAGTCCCATGAGCAGTTCTTC. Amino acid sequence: CASSSAYQSHEQFF.

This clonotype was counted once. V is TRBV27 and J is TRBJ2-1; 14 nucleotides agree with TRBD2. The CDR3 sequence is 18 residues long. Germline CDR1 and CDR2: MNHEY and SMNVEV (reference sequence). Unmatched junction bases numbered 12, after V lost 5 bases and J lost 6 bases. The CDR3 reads CASSADRDGLAGGNEQFF. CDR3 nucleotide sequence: TGTGCCAGCAGTGCCGACCGAGATGGACTAGCGGGGGGCAATGAGCAGTTCTTC.

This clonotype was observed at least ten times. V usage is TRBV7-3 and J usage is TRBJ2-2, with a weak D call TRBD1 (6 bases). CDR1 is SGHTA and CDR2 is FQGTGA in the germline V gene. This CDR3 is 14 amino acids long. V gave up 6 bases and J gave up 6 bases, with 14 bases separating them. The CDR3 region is CASSLQGNSGELFF. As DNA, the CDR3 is TGTGCCAGCAGTCTACAGGGAAATTCCGGGGAGCTGTTTTTT.

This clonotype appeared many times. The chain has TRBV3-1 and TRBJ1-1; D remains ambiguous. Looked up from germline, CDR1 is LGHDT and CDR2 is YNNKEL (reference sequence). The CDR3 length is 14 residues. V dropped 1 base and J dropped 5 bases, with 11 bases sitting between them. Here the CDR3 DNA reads TGTGCCAGCAGCCAAGGCACCCTTGGGACTGAAGCTTTCTTT. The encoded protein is CASSQGTLGTEAFF. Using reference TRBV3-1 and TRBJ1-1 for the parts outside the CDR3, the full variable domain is DTAVSQTPKYLVTQMGNDKSIKCEQNLGHDTMYWYKQDSKKFLKIMFSYNNKELIINETVPNRFSPKSPDKAHLNLHINSLELGDSAVYFCASSQGTLGTEAFFGQGTRLTVV.

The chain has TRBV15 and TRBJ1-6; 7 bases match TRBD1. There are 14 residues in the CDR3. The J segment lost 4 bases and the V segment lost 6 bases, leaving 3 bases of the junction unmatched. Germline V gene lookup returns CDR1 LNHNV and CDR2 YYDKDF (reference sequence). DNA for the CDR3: TGTGCCACCAGTCGGGACAGATATAATTCACCCCTCCACTTT. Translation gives CATSRDRYNSPLHF.

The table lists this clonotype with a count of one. The CDR3 is CASSVTGTGTYGYTF. As DNA, the CDR3 is TGTGCCAGCAGCGTCACGGGAACAGGGACCTATGGCTACACCTTC. This rearrangement joins TRBV5-4 to TRBJ1-2; perhaps TRBD1 as D (6 bases). CDR1 is SGHNT, CDR2 YYREEE, per germline (reference sequence). V lost 4 bases and J lost 4, with 17 bases in between. The CDR3 is 15 amino acids.

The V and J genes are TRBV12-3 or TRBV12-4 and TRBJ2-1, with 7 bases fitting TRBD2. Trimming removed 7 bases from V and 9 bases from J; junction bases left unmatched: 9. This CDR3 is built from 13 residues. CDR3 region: CASTRDYLREQFF. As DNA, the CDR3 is TGTGCCAGCACCCGGGACTACCTTCGTGAGCAGTTCTTC.

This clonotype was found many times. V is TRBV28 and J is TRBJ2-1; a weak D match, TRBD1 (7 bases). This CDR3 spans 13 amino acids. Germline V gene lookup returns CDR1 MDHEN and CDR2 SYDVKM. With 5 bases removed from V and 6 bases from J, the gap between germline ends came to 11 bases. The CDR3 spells CASSPGDSNEQFF. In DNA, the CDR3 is TGTGCCAGCAGTCCGGGGGACAGCAATGAGCAGTTCTTC.

CDR3 in amino acids: CASRRPDGGRANVLTF. CDR3 DNA: TGTGCCAGCAGGAGACCGGACGGTGGAAGGGCCAACGTCCTGACTTTC. The V and J genes are TRBV28 and TRBJ2-6; D is unclear. CDR3 length: 16 amino acids. Trimming removed 6 bases from V and 5 bases from J, with 17 bases in between. The germline CDR1 and CDR2 sequences are MDHEN and SYDVKM.

This chain's CDR3 is CASSPTGGSGDTQYF. For the CDR3, the DNA is TGTGCCAGCAGCCCGACGGGGGGGAGCGGGGATACGCAGTATTTT. The chain combines TRBV7-3 with TRBJ2-3; 8 bases are a match to TRBD2. The J segment lost 6 bases and the V segment lost 5 bases, leaving 10 bases of the junction unmatched. The CDR3 covers 15 residues. Germline values: CDR1 SGHTA, CDR2 FQGTGA.

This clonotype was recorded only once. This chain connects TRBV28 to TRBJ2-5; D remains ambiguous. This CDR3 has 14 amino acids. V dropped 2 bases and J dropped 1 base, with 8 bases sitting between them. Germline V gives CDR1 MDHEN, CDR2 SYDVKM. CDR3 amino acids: CASSLMRFQETQYF. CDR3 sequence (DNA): TGTGCCAGCAGTTTAATGCGCTTCCAAGAGACCCAGTACTTC. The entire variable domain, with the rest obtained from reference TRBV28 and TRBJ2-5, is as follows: DVKVTQSSRYLVKRTGEKVFLECVQDMDHENMFWYRQDPGLGLRLIYFSYDVKMKEKGDIPEGYSVSREKKERFSLILESASTNQTSMYLCASSLMRFQETQYFGPGTRLLVL.

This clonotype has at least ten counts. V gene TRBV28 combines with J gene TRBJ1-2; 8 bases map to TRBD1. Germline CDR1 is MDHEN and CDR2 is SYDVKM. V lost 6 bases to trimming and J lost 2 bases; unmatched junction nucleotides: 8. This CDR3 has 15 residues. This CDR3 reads CASSRTGTPNYGYTF. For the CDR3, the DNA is TGTGCCAGCAGCCGGACAGGGACACCGAACTATGGCTACACCTTC.

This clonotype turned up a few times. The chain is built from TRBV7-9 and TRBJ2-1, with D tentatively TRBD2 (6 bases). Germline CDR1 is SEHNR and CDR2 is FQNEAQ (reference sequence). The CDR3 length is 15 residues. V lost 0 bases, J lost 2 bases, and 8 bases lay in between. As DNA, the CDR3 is TGTGCCAGCAGCTTAGCTAGCGGCGCCTACAATGAGCAGTTCTTC. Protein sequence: CASSLASGAYNEQFF.